The clone carrying this TCR beta chain was picked up many times. TCRdb itself ran the RT-PCR reads through MiXCR, one entry per CDR3 protein. The sample gives about 680,000 distinct CDR3 sequences, approximately 15% of which show up once; roughly 4% is in the top ten. This CDR3 is 17 amino acids long. Trimming removed 5 bases from V and 2 bases from J; junction bases left unmatched: 11. Germline V gene lookup returns CDR1 SEHNR and CDR2 FQNEAQ (reference sequence). The clonotype was recovered from a female donor in good health, serving as a healthy control. The sequencing sample was made of memory CD4+ T cells from blood. The V and J genes are TRBV7-9 and TRBJ2-2; 7 bases map to TRBD2. The CDR3 DNA reads as TGTGCCAGCAGCCGACCTCGGCGGGAGAAAAACACCGGGGAGCTGTTTTTT. Encoded protein: CASSRPRREKNTGELFF. Full variable domain (rest looked up from reference TRBV7-9 and TRBJ2-2): DTGVSQNPRHKITKRGQNVTFRCDPISEHNRLYWYRQTLGQGPEFLTYFQNEAQLEKSRLLSDRFSAERPKGSFSTLEIQRTEQGDSAMYLCASSRPRREKNTGELFFGEGSRLTVL.